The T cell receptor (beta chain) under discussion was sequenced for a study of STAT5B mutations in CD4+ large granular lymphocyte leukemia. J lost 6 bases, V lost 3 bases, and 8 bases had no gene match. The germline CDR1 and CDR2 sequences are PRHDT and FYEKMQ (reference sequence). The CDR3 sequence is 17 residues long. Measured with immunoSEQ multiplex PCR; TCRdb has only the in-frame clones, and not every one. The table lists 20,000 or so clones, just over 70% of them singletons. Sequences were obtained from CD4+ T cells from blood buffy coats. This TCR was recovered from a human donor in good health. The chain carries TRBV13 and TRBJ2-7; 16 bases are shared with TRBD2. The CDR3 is CASSFGTSGRATGEQYF. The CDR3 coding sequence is TGTGCCAGCAGCTTTGGGACTAGCGGGAGGGCGACGGGCGAGCAGTACTTC.